These 11 T cell receptor beta chains share one sample of origin, sequenced in a study of patients and donors after allogeneic stem cell transplantation. TCRdb re-derived calls from the RT-PCR reads in MiXCR, one entry per CDR3 protein. The sample includes 10,000 to 13,000 distinct CDR3 sequences, 22% seen only once; the top ten take roughly 55%. The sequenced sample consisted of blood, either unsorted or a sorted T cell fraction (not recorded which). The receptors derive from a human donor who was either an allogeneic HSCT recipient or a stem cell or donor lymphocyte infusion donor (not recorded which). It is not recorded whose cells these are; they may come from a transplant donor.

A few counts support this clonotype. The chain combines TRBV19 with TRBJ2-3; 7 nucleotides agree with TRBD1. Germline trimming cut 4 bases from V and 6 bases from J; bases unmatched to any gene: 4. Germline CDR1 is LNHDA and CDR2 is SQIVND (reference sequence). The CDR3 is made up of 13 amino acids. The CDR3 DNA is TGTGCCAGTAGTACTCGACAGGGTGATACGCAGTATTTT. It yields the protein CASSTRQGDTQYF.

The chain joins TRBV6-5 to TRBJ1-2; 8 bases map to TRBD1. The junction had 4 bases not matched to a gene; V was cut back by 0 bases and J by 4 bases. Germline values: CDR1 MNHEY, CDR2 SVGAGI. This CDR3 region has 15 residues. The CDR3 DNA is TGTGCCAGCAGTTACTCGGCAGGGGGCAGCTATGGCTACACCTTC. Translation: CASSYSAGGSYGYTF.

The rearrangement joins TRBV11-1 to TRBJ2-1; D may correspond to TRBD1 or TRBD2 (5 bases each). Germline assignment: CDR1 SGHAT and CDR2 FQDESV (reference sequence). The CDR3 sequence is 15 residues long. The V gene lost 5 bases and the J gene lost 5 bases, with 16 bases spanning the gap. This CDR3 is CASSPGTDGNNEQFF. In DNA form, the CDR3 reads TGTGCCAGCAGCCCCGGGACGGACGGTAACAATGAGCAGTTCTTC.

This clonotype was seen many times. The rearrangement uses TRBV7-6 and TRBJ1-5, with D uncertain. The CDR3 is 17 amino acids. V shed 2 bases and J shed 6 bases, with 20 bases lying between them. The germline CDR1 and CDR2 sequences are SGHVS and FNYEAQ. The CDR3, as DNA: TGTGCCAGCAGCTTACTACCGGGCCAAAATACAATTCAGCCCCAGCATTTT. This sequence encodes CASSLLPGQNTIQPQHF.

This clonotype was recorded a few times. CDR3 in DNA: TGTGCCAGCGGCGGAGGGGTCTATGTGGGTGATAATTCACCCCTCCACTTT. It yields the protein CASGGGVYVGDNSPLHF. V is TRBV7-9 and J is TRBJ1-6; tentatively, D is TRBD1 (5 bases). Trimming shortened V by 8 bases and J by 5 bases, and 22 bases separated the two germline ends. The CDR3 sequence is 17 residues long. Germline CDR1 and CDR2: SEHNR and FQNEAQ (reference sequence).

This clonotype has just a few counts. V is TRBV6-2 or TRBV6-3 and J is TRBJ1-2; D possibly corresponds to TRBD1 (6 bases). CDR3 length: 15 residues. Germline V gene data show CDR1 as MNHEY and CDR2 as SVGEGT. V was clipped by 7 bases and J by 4 bases, with 19 bases between them. The DNA of the CDR3 is TGTGCCAGCACCGATCCAACGGGACAAGTCTATGGCTACACCTTC. Protein: CASTDPTGQVYGYTF.

The chain uses TRBV7-6 and TRBJ1-3; D gene ambiguous. The CDR3 covers 15 residues. Trimming took 4 bases from V and 0 from J, leaving 10 bases between them. The germline V gene has CDR1 SGHVS and CDR2 FNYEAQ. The CDR3 is CASSYAGFSGNTIYF. In DNA, the CDR3 is TGTGCCAGCAGCTATGCCGGATTCTCTGGAAACACCATATATTTT.

The rearrangement joins TRBV9 to TRBJ2-2; D is possibly TRBD2 (6 bases). Germline CDR1 is SGDLS and CDR2 is YYNGEE. This CDR3 has 15 residues. Trimming shortened V by 3 bases and J by 7 bases, and 16 bases separated the two germline ends. The CDR3 reads CASSARLDFYGELFF. CDR3 bases: TGTGCCAGCAGCGCCAGACTAGACTTCTACGGGGAGCTGTTTTTT.

This clonotype turned up a few times. The chain carries TRBV6-5 and TRBJ2-5, with 9 bases identical to TRBD1. The length of the CDR3 is 13 residues. Germline V gives CDR1 MNHEY, CDR2 SVGAGI. Trimming cost V 6 bases and J 9 bases; bases outside gene matches: 8. CDR3 loop: CASSLTGGEAQYF. CDR3 bases: TGTGCCAGCAGCCTGACAGGGGGGGAAGCCCAGTACTTC.

This clonotype was recorded a few times. The genes are TRBV5-1 and TRBJ1-1; D is undetermined. Germline V gene sequence: CDR1 SGHRS, CDR2 YFSETQ. This CDR3 contains 16 residues. The V end lost 0 bases, the J end lost 0 bases, and 12 bases lay between the germline ends. CDR3 DNA sequence: TGCGCCAGCAGCTTGGATTTCAGCCCTATGAACACTGAAGCTTTCTTT. Protein: CASSLDFSPMNTEAFF.

V gene TRBV7-2 combines with J gene TRBJ1-2, with a possible D match to TRBD1 (6 bases). This CDR3 spans 13 amino acids. Deletions cut 5 bases from V and 5 bases from J, with 12 bases between. Germline V CDR1 and CDR2: SGHTA, FQGNSA. The CDR3, as DNA: TGTGCCAGCAGCGACAGGCCTCCATATGGCTACACCTTC. This translates into CASSDRPPYGYTF.